The 22 T cell receptor beta chains presented below share a single source sample, sequenced in a study of cytomegalovirus exposure and HLA in healthy donors. The PCR contained 60 Vbeta and 13 Jbeta primers. This table comes from immunoSEQ multiplex PCR, and its TCRdb copy is limited to in-frame clones, with some not included. The repertoire holds around 200,000 clones, with 60% to 80% as singletons. Material for sequencing was PBMCs. Source of these receptors: a woman in her 30s in good health and CMV-seropositive.

This clone occurred once. This sequence joins TRBV6-1 and TRBJ2-7; TRBD1 aligns across 9 bases. With V trimmed by 5 bases and J by 4 bases, 9 bases remained unmatched. The CDR3 covers 15 residues. In germline, CDR1 is MNHNS, CDR2 SASEGT. The CDR3 DNA is TGTGCCAGCAGTACTCCACAGGGGGCAAGATACGAGCAGTACTTC. It yields the protein CASSTPQGARYEQYF.

This clone was counted a few times. The CDR3 reads CASRAIRDRGFYGYTF. The CDR3 nucleotides read TGTGCCAGCAGGGCAATCCGGGACAGGGGTTTCTATGGCTACACCTTC. The V gene is TRBV2, the J gene TRBJ1-2, with 10 nucleotides matching TRBD1. CDR3 size: 16 residues. Germline V gives CDR1 SNHLY, CDR2 FYNNEI. The trim removed 6 bases at V and 4 bases at J, leaving 11 bases unmatched.

This clone appeared a single time. This chain uses TRBV25-1 with TRBJ2-1; 7 bases line up with TRBD2. V lost 2 bases and J lost 5; bases outside the gene matches: 3. The CDR3 has 14 amino acids. CDR1 is MGHDK and CDR2 is SYGVNS in the germline V gene. The CDR3: CASSELAENNEQFF. DNA for the CDR3: TGTGCCAGCAGTGAACTAGCGGAGAACAATGAGCAGTTCTTC. The full variable domain, in which reference TRBV25-1 and TRBJ2-1 provide the parts outside the CDR3, is EADIYQTPRYLVIGTGKKITLECSQTMGHDKMYWYQQDPGMELHLIHYSYGVNSTEKGDLSSESTVSRIRTEHFPLTLESARPSHTSQYLCASSELAENNEQFFGPGTRLTVL.

Points on this clone: At one end, the junction sequence differs from germline, possibly due to a read error. This rearrangement joins TRBV6-1 to TRBJ2-7; unclear D gene. The CDR3 extends over 15 amino acids. Per germline, CDR1 MNHNS and CDR2 SASEGT. In DNA, the CDR3 is TGTGCCGGCAGTGAAGTCCACCCGAGCTCCTACGAGCAGTACTTC. This translates into CAGSEVHPSSYEQYF.

The chain links TRBV5-4 to TRBJ2-3; D is undetermined. CDR1 is SGHNT and CDR2 is YYREEE in the germline V gene (reference sequence). The CDR3 is 16 amino acids. V was cut by 5 bases and J by 0 bases, with 16 bases left in between. In DNA form, the CDR3 reads TGTGCCAGCAGTCCCACGTCGGCTAGTAGCACAGATACGCAGTATTTT. Amino acids: CASSPTSASSTDTQYF.

A single count supports this clone. The gene calls are TRBV27 and TRBJ2-3; no definite D call. The CDR3 covers 13 residues. V was shortened by 3 bases and J by 5 bases, with 9 bases between the two germline ends. Germline CDR1 MNHEY, CDR2 SMNVEV (reference sequence). CDR3 sequence reads: CASSFSERDTQYF. The CDR3, as DNA: TGTGCCAGCAGTTTCAGCGAACGAGATACGCAGTATTTT.

The rearrangement uses TRBV29-1 and TRBJ1-1; 7 bases are a match to TRBD1. The CDR3 length is 13 residues. J lost 2 bases, V lost 6 bases, and 6 bases had no gene match. From germline, CDR1 is SQVTM and CDR2 ANQGSEA. The CDR3 DNA reads TGCAGCGTGCAGGGGGTTGCTAACACTGAAGCTTTCTTT. This sequence encodes CSVQGVANTEAFF.

The chain carries TRBV27 and TRBJ2-1; 8 bases align to TRBD2. CDR3 length equals 16 residues. Per germline, CDR1 MNHEY and CDR2 SMNVEV (reference sequence). V lost 1 base, J lost 0 bases, and 2 bases stayed unmatched. The CDR3 is CASSLFSGNSYNEQFF. The CDR3 region has the DNA TGTGCCAGCAGTTTATTTAGCGGGAACTCCTACAATGAGCAGTTCTTC.

J is TRBJ2-5 and V is TRBV5-1; possibly TRBD1 for D (7 bases). The germline V gene encodes CDR1 SGHRS and CDR2 YFSETQ. Trimming shortened V by 4 bases and J by 11 bases, and 27 bases separated the two germline ends. CDR3 length: 16 amino acids. The CDR3 bases are TGCGCCAGCAGCCCCCAGGCAGGGGGAATTCCGGGGGAGCAGTACTTC. It yields the protein CASSPQAGGIPGEQYF.

This clone was counted a few times. The rearrangement joins TRBV28 to TRBJ1-4, with 8 bases that match TRBD1. The CDR3 is 16 amino acids. Germline CDR1 is MDHEN and CDR2 is SYDVKM. The V segment lost 5 bases and the J segment 2 bases; nucleotides outside the gene matches: 7. The CDR3 DNA follows: TGTGCCAGCAGTCCCGCAGGGGGCGGCACTAATGAAAAACTGTTTTTT. It is translated as CASSPAGGGTNEKLFF.

The chain combines TRBV10-1 with TRBJ2-1; 8 nucleotides match TRBD2. The CDR3 has 15 amino acids. Per the germline V gene, CDR1 is WNHNN and CDR2 is SYGVQD (reference sequence). V was pared by 3 bases and J by 4 bases, with 5 bases of the junction left unmatched. The CDR3 region is CASSDTSGPYNEQFF. DNA for the CDR3: TGCGCCAGCAGTGACACTAGCGGACCTTACAATGAGCAGTTCTTC.

This clone was detected only once. The chain is built from TRBV28 and TRBJ2-1; 8 bases fit TRBD2. Looked up from germline, CDR1 is MDHEN and CDR2 is SYDVKM. This CDR3 comprises 14 residues. J lost 3 bases, V lost 5 bases, and 3 bases had no gene match. The CDR3 region is CASSLSGIYNEQFF. The CDR3 nucleotides read TGTGCCAGCAGTCTTAGCGGGATCTACAATGAGCAGTTCTTC.

The chain uses TRBV19 and TRBJ2-3; D ambiguous. Trimming shortened V by 5 bases and J by 0 bases, and 9 bases separated the two germline ends. CDR1 is LNHDA and CDR2 is SQIVND in the germline V gene (reference sequence). The length of the CDR3 is 14 residues. CDR3 nucleotides: TGTGCCAGTAGTCGCCCGACTAGCACAGATACGCAGTATTTT. Its protein product is CASSRPTSTDTQYF. Complete variable domain (other parts from reference TRBV19 and TRBJ2-3): DGGITQSPKYLFRKEGQNVTLSCEQNLNHDAMYWYRQDPGQGLRLIYYSQIVNDFQKGDIAEGYSVSREKKESFPLTVTSAQKNPTAFYLCASSRPTSTDTQYFGPGTRLTVL.

This clone came up once. The gene calls are TRBV18 and TRBJ1-4; no definite D call. Deletions cut 6 bases from V and 8 bases from J, with 13 bases between. This CDR3 region has 13 residues. CDR1 and CDR2 (germline): KGHSH, LQKENI. The CDR3 is CASSSQYGEKLFF. The DNA for the CDR3 is TGTGCCAGCTCCTCCCAATACGGGGAAAAACTGTTTTTT.

The chain combines TRBV21-1 with TRBJ2-2; whether TRBD2, the table's D call, matches the DNA was not checked. TRBV21-1 is reported as a pseudogene. The CDR3 is 16 amino acids. In nucleotides, the CDR3 is TGTGCCAGCAGCGGTTGGAATCCTAGCTGCACCGGGGAGCTGTTTTTT. It codes for CASSGWNPSCTGELFF.

The chain joins TRBV5-1 to TRBJ2-1, with 12 bases matching TRBD2. The V and J ends lost 1 base and 4 bases, in that order; junction bases with no gene match: 0. Germline V gene lookup returns CDR1 SGHRS and CDR2 YFSETQ. The CDR3 totals 15 residues. CDR3 region: CASSLLAGGYNEQFF. DNA of the CDR3: TGCGCCAGCAGCTTGCTAGCGGGAGGGTACAATGAGCAGTTCTTC.

This clone was observed a handful of times. The chain combines TRBV10-2 with TRBJ2-3; D may be TRBD1 (6 bases). CDR1 and CDR2 from the germline V gene are WSHSY and SAAADI. The CDR3 is 12 residues long. V was pared by 5 bases and J by 5 bases, with 8 bases between. This CDR3 reads CASSTGRDTQYF. DNA of the CDR3: TGCGCCAGCAGTACAGGGAGAGATACGCAGTATTTT.

J is TRBJ1-1 and V is TRBV28; D is uncertain. The CDR3 extends over 13 amino acids. V lost 6 bases and J 1 base, leaving 9 bases between the germline ends. CDR1 and CDR2 (germline): MDHEN, SYDVKM. CDR3 protein: CASRISGNTEAFF. CDR3 nucleotides: TGTGCCAGCAGGATCAGTGGGAACACTGAAGCTTTCTTT.

This chain links TRBV14 with TRBJ2-1; TRBD2 aligns across 7 bases. Germline loops: CDR1 SGHDN, CDR2 FVKESK. V gave up 0 bases and J gave up 6 bases; unmatched junction bases: 14. The CDR3 is 18 residues long. The CDR3 DNA sequence: TGTGCCAGCAGCCAAGATACCGTACTAGCGTATGTGAGCAATGAGCAGTTCTTC. This codes for CASSQDTVLAYVSNEQFF.

This chain links TRBV5-1 with TRBJ2-3; maybe TRBD1 (6 bases). V was pared by 4 bases and J by 0 bases, with 12 bases between. Per germline, CDR1 SGHRS and CDR2 YFSETQ. The CDR3 spans 15 residues. The CDR3 here is CASSVTGHSTDTQYF. As DNA, the CDR3 is TGCGCCAGCAGCGTGACGGGACATAGCACAGATACGCAGTATTTT.

The chain employs TRBV19 and TRBJ2-7; D is uncertain. Germline CDR1 LNHDA, CDR2 SQIVND (reference sequence). The V gene lost 4 bases and the J gene lost 5 bases, with 15 bases spanning the gap. The CDR3 sequence is 14 residues long. The CDR3 region has the DNA TGTGCCAGTAGTAACCGACGTTCTCGGGACGAGCAGTACTTC. This sequence encodes CASSNRRSRDEQYF.

This clone was detected only a few times. The CDR3 nucleotides are TGTGCCAGCGGGGGGGATCAGCCCCAGCATTTT. Amino acid sequence: CASGGDQPQHF. This chain links TRBV28 with TRBJ1-5; TRBD1 is a possible D gene (5 bases). The V end lost 8 bases, the J end lost 5 bases, and 7 bases lay between the germline ends. The CDR3 consists of 11 residues. Germline V gene lookup returns CDR1 MDHEN and CDR2 SYDVKM.